The clone carrying this T cell receptor beta chain was recorded a few times. Its antigen is not known. The data belong to a study of PD-1 blockade in mismatch repair-deficient tumors. Study-wide background: Patients had 12 to 13 mismatch repair-deficient cancer types and were previously treated and progressing. Points from the study as a whole: Rapid post-treatment expansion, then contraction, generally preceding radiologic response, marked tumor-resident clones.

Germline assignment: CDR1 SGHVS and CDR2 FQNEAQ. Trimming cost V 5 bases and J 4 bases; bases outside gene matches: 14. This CDR3 has 17 residues. Data came from immunoSEQ multiplex PCR; TCRdb stores just in-frame clones and leaves some out. This table holds approximately 110,000 clones, about three quarters found once. PCR or immunohistochemistry showed mismatch repair deficiency in every enrolled patient. A few pembrolizumab responders had their TCRs sequenced. The gene calls are TRBV7-8 and TRBJ2-3; TRBD2 matches at 8 bases. The sample was peripheral blood, taken more than 58 weeks after starting pembrolizumab. This clonotype originated in an adult with mismatch repair-deficient cancer. The CDR3 protein is CASSPPLREGGPDTQYF. CDR3 sequence (DNA): TGTGCCAGCAGCCCCCCCCTTCGGGAGGGGGGCCCAGATACGCAGTATTTT.